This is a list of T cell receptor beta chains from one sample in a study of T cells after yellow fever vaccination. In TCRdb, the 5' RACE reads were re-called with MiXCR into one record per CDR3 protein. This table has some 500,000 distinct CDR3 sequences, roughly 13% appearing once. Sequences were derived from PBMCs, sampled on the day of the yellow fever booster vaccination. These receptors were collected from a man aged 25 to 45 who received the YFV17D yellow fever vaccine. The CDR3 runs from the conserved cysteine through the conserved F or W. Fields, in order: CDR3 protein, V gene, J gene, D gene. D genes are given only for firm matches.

CDR3: CASSLGALAGVRGNEQFF
V: TRBV5-1
J: TRBJ2-1
D: TRBD2

CDR3: CASSSLAGSSYNEQFF
V: TRBV7-2
J: TRBJ2-1
D: TRBD2

CDR3: CASSYPSPGRVHEQYF
V: TRBV12-3/TRBV12-4
J: TRBJ2-7
D: TRBD2

CDR3: CASARSQETQYF
V: TRBV7-2
J: TRBJ2-5
D: -

CDR3: CASSLDVYGDEQYF
V: TRBV5-1
J: TRBJ2-7
D: -

CDR3: CASSPQGAGSYNEQFF
V: TRBV18
J: TRBJ2-1
D: TRBD1

CDR3: CASSISRTAGELFF
V: TRBV6-5
J: TRBJ2-2
D: -

CDR3: CASSHNRGVTAFF
V: TRBV3-1
J: TRBJ1-1
D: TRBD1

CDR3: CASIDPTGGPGEQFF
V: TRBV12-3/TRBV12-4
J: TRBJ2-1
D: TRBD2

CDR3: CASSPLGGLHEQYF
V: TRBV28
J: TRBJ2-7
D: -

CDR3: CASRAGNGETQYF
V: TRBV25-1
J: TRBJ2-5
D: -

CDR3: CASSRDLAGQQFF
V: TRBV15
J: TRBJ2-1
D: -

CDR3: CSARAGLAGVVTQYF
V: TRBV20-1
J: TRBJ2-5
D: TRBD2

CDR3: CASSLPVRGSGIGGSPYNEQFF
V: TRBV7-2
J: TRBJ2-1
D: TRBD2

CDR3: CASSQRDSNEQFF
V: TRBV9
J: TRBJ2-1
D: -

CDR3: CASSHRGVAKNIQYF
V: TRBV12-3/TRBV12-4
J: TRBJ2-4
D: -

CDR3: CASSQDLLAGGNEQYF
V: TRBV4-2
J: TRBJ2-7
D: TRBD2

CDR3: CASSFMGRGNYGYTF
V: TRBV28
J: TRBJ1-2
D: -

CDR3: CASSLIVQSYEQYF
V: TRBV11-2
J: TRBJ2-7
D: -

CDR3: CASRGRGTHEQYF
V: TRBV19
J: TRBJ2-7
D: -

CDR3: CASRHSEAKVANYGYTF
V: TRBV6-1
J: TRBJ1-2
D: -

CDR3: CSGGRDSYNEQFF
V: TRBV29-1
J: TRBJ2-1
D: -

CDR3: CASSLVRGGGAYEQYF
V: TRBV7-2
J: TRBJ2-7
D: -

CDR3: CSALIDNEQFF
V: TRBV20-1
J: TRBJ2-1
D: -

CDR3: CASRTSGETQYF
V: TRBV6-2/TRBV6-3
J: TRBJ2-5
D: TRBD2

CDR3: CASSLGRANEKLFF
V: TRBV12-3/TRBV12-4
J: TRBJ1-4
D: -

CDR3: CASRSGLAREQFF
V: TRBV7-9
J: TRBJ2-1
D: TRBD2

CDR3: CASSHMTSGSPYEQYF
V: TRBV4-1
J: TRBJ2-7
D: TRBD2

CDR3: CASSPHRGLGYGYTF
V: TRBV7-8
J: TRBJ1-2
D: TRBD1

CDR3: CASSELTGALEGYTF
V: TRBV7-8
J: TRBJ1-2
D: TRBD1

CDR3: CSASPSGLASPLNF
V: TRBV20-1
J: TRBJ1-6
D: -

CDR3: CASRGREAYGYTF
V: TRBV12-3/TRBV12-4
J: TRBJ1-2
D: -

CDR3: CASSFKGQSNEQYF
V: TRBV6-5
J: TRBJ2-7
D: -

CDR3: CAISESRAGTGELFF
V: TRBV10-3
J: TRBJ2-2
D: -

CDR3: CASSEAGVNYEQYF
V: TRBV27
J: TRBJ2-7
D: TRBD2

CDR3: CASIGNRGAKNIQYF
V: TRBV6-1
J: TRBJ2-4
D: TRBD1

CDR3: CASSLGGAGRVTQYF
V: TRBV28
J: TRBJ2-3
D: -

CDR3: CASSEGPAGSTDTQYF
V: TRBV2
J: TRBJ2-3
D: -

CDR3: CASSNRQGAYEQYF
V: TRBV5-1
J: TRBJ2-7
D: TRBD1

CDR3: CASSSQGAAAGELFF
V: TRBV5-6
J: TRBJ2-2
D: TRBD1

CDR3: CASKRTSGSGEQFF
V: TRBV6-2/TRBV6-3
J: TRBJ2-1
D: TRBD2

CDR3: CASSPLEGRDREKLFF
V: TRBV5-1
J: TRBJ1-4
D: -

CDR3: CASSLAVGELFF
V: TRBV7-2
J: TRBJ2-2
D: -

CDR3: CASSLWGLAKNNEQFF
V: TRBV7-3
J: TRBJ2-1
D: TRBD2

CDR3: CASSPSFVGYQETQYF
V: TRBV12-3/TRBV12-4
J: TRBJ2-5
D: -

CDR3: CSAGTGNYGYTF
V: TRBV29-1
J: TRBJ1-2
D: TRBD1

CDR3: CASGLVGGMRNIQYF
V: TRBV12-5
J: TRBJ2-4
D: -

CDR3: CSAPGLAGDREQFF
V: TRBV20-1
J: TRBJ2-1
D: TRBD2

CDR3: CASSINSGSLGNEQFF
V: TRBV6-2/TRBV6-3
J: TRBJ2-1
D: TRBD2

CDR3: CASSLDAETGYEQYF
V: TRBV5-1
J: TRBJ2-7
D: TRBD1

CDR3: CASSMSSGSGGYTF
V: TRBV19
J: TRBJ1-2
D: -

CDR3: CATSDRGQGASYEQYF
V: TRBV24-1
J: TRBJ2-7
D: TRBD1

CDR3: CASALEGAADNEQFF
V: TRBV6-4
J: TRBJ2-1
D: TRBD1

CDR3: CASSLGDPSSGNTIYF
V: TRBV27
J: TRBJ1-3
D: -

CDR3: CATSRGPNNEQFF
V: TRBV5-1
J: TRBJ2-1
D: -

CDR3: CASSQQLTGINEQFF
V: TRBV14
J: TRBJ2-1
D: -

CDR3: CSASPSGDRYNEQFF
V: TRBV20-1
J: TRBJ2-1
D: -

CDR3: CASSLGYDSPLHF
V: TRBV12-3/TRBV12-4
J: TRBJ1-6
D: -